Below are 26 T cell receptor beta chains sequenced from a single sample in a study of CD8 T cells in Susac syndrome. Roughly 0.5 to 1 ug RNA was reverse transcribed with random hexamers. TCRdb re-analysed the immunoSEQ multiplex PCR reads in MiXCR, keeping a single row per CDR3 protein. Here the sample spans approximately 210,000 distinct CDR3 sequences, about 95% being singletons. Sequencing was performed on CD4+ T cells from PBMCs. These receptors were collected from a human donor with multiple sclerosis.

The chain joins TRBV29-1 to TRBJ2-7; D not certain. The ends were cut back, 5 bases at V and 2 bases at J, with 13 bases in the middle. The CDR3 loop spans 13 amino acids. Germline lookup yields CDR1 SQVTM and CDR2 ANQGSEA. CDR3 coding DNA: TGCAGCGTTCTCGGCTTCCCAACCTACGAGCAGTACTTC. It codes for CSVLGFPTYEQYF.

This chain joins TRBV6-4 and TRBJ2-4; no reliable D call. CDR1 and CDR2 from the germline V gene are MRHNA and SNTAGT. CDR3 length equals 16 residues. The V and J ends lost 9 bases and 0 bases respectively, with 18 bases between them. CDR3 protein: CASCTFRLLAKNIQYF. Here the CDR3 DNA reads TGTGCCAGTTGCACTTTTCGGCTACTAGCCAAAAACATTCAGTACTTC.

The chain couples TRBV20-1 to TRBJ2-3, with 15 positions matching TRBD2. Germline V gene sequence: CDR1 DFQATT, CDR2 SNEGSKA (reference sequence). The CDR3 is 18 residues long. The junction had 11 bases not matched to a gene; V was cut back by 5 bases and J by 2 bases. The CDR3 nucleotides are TGCAGTGCTGCCCCCAGGGGACTAGCGGGAGGATCCACAGATACGCAGTATTTT. This sequence encodes CSAAPRGLAGGSTDTQYF.

This clonotype has a single count. This chain joins TRBV3-1 and TRBJ2-1; D gene unclear. CDR1 is LGHDT, CDR2 YNNKEL, per germline (reference sequence). V lost 3 bases and J 10 bases, leaving 13 bases between the germline ends. The CDR3 has 13 amino acids. CDR3 DNA sequence: TGTGCCAGCAGCCAGGTTCGATTGGGCGAGCAGTTCTTC. It codes for CASSQVRLGEQFF.

The CDR3 nucleotides read TGTGCCTGGGGAGCTGACAGGGACGCTTTTGGCTACACCTTC. Its translation: CAWGADRDAFGYTF. The chain carries TRBV30 and TRBJ1-2; 7 positions agree with TRBD1. CDR3 length equals 14 residues. The germline gives CDR1 GTSNPN, CDR2 SVGIG (reference sequence). The V and J ends lost 5 bases and 7 bases, in that order; junction bases with no gene match: 13.

This chain joins TRBV7-2 and TRBJ2-1, with a possible D match to TRBD1 (5 bases). V was clipped by 4 bases and J by 0 bases, with 13 bases between them. The CDR3 totals 16 residues. Germline V gene sequence: CDR1 SGHTA, CDR2 FQGNSA. The CDR3 region is CASSSDSTSSYNEQFF. DNA for the CDR3: TGTGCCAGCAGCTCTGACAGTACGAGCTCCTACAATGAGCAGTTCTTC.

This clonotype was seen a single time. The CDR3 DNA reads TGCAGTGCTAGACCGAGGTATGACGGAGCGGGAGTTCTCTACGAGCAGTACTTC. As protein: CSARPRYDGAGVLYEQYF. V usage is TRBV20-1 and J usage is TRBJ2-7; 8 nucleotides match TRBD2. J was trimmed by 3 bases and V by 2 bases; bases with no gene match: 18. This CDR3 comprises 18 residues. The germline gives CDR1 DFQATT, CDR2 SNEGSKA (reference sequence).

The CDR3 nucleotides read TGTGCCAGCAGCTTAGGAGCCCTAAACCAAGAGACCCAGTACTTC. Amino acids: CASSLGALNQETQYF. V usage is TRBV7-2 and J usage is TRBJ2-5, with D unclear. CDR3 length: 15 amino acids. The germline CDR1 and CDR2 sequences are SGHTA and FQGNSA. Between the trimmed V and J ends, which lost 1 base and 0 bases, there was a span of 9 bases.

The V and J genes are TRBV12-3 or TRBV12-4 and TRBJ2-7; possible D gene TRBD1, 5 bases. Trimming left V 4 bases short and J 6 bases short, with 16 bases between. CDR3 length: 14 amino acids. The CDR3 DNA is TGTGCCAGCAGTTCCTCCCATCGAAGGGGCGAGCAGTACTTC. Protein sequence: CASSSSHRRGEQYF.

The chain recombines TRBV5-6 with TRBJ2-7; D gene uncertain. CDR3 length: 12 residues. Germline CDR1 SGHDT, CDR2 YYEEEE. V was trimmed by 2 bases and J by 6 bases, leaving 9 bases between them. The CDR3 loop reads CASSFRISEQYF. In DNA, the CDR3 is TGTGCCAGCAGCTTCCGTATTTCCGAGCAGTACTTC.

This rearrangement joins TRBV20-1 to TRBJ2-3, with D unclear. The CDR3 is 12 amino acids. Germline V CDR1 and CDR2: DFQATT, SNEGSKA (reference sequence). V lost 6 bases to trimming and J lost 4 bases, with 11 bases between them. The chain's CDR3 is CSAAFGADTQYF. The CDR3 DNA reads TGCAGTGCCGCCTTCGGAGCAGATACGCAGTATTTT.

This chain uses TRBV29-1 with TRBJ2-1; D is tentatively TRBD1 or TRBD2 (5 bases each). V was trimmed by 4 bases and J by 1 base, leaving 11 bases between them. This CDR3 is 14 amino acids long. CDR1 and CDR2 (germline): SQVTM, ANQGSEA. The CDR3 region is CSVVAGTSYNEQFF. In nucleotides, the CDR3 is TGCAGCGTTGTCGCCGGGACGTCCTACAATGAGCAGTTCTTC.

The V call is TRBV29-1, the J call TRBJ2-4, with TRBD2 identical over 8 bases. V lost 7 bases to trimming and J lost 1 base; unmatched junction nucleotides: 12. This CDR3 has 16 residues. Germline V gives CDR1 SQVTM, CDR2 ANQGSEA. The CDR3 DNA follows: TGCAGCGCTGCAAACAGACTAGCGTCGGCCAAAAACATTCAGTACTTC. Encoded protein: CSAANRLASAKNIQYF.

The chain uses TRBV12-5 and TRBJ2-1; D gene ambiguous. The CDR3 has 15 residues. From germline, CDR1 is LGHNT and CDR2 FRNRAP. With 5 bases removed from V and 8 bases from J, the gap between germline ends came to 19 bases. CDR3 in amino acids: CASGPPSRIGDEQFF. CDR3 nucleotides: TGTGCTAGTGGTCCCCCCTCACGCATAGGCGATGAGCAGTTCTTC.

V gene TRBV29-1 combines with J gene TRBJ1-2; D gene ambiguous. The ends were cut back, 5 bases at V and 0 bases at J, with 13 bases in the middle. CDR1 and CDR2 from the germline V gene are SQVTM and ANQGSEA. This CDR3 is built from 14 residues. The CDR3 DNA is TGCAGCGTTTACACCGGGCCCCCTAACTATGGCTACACCTTC. This codes for CSVYTGPPNYGYTF. Supplemented by reference TRBV29-1 and TRBJ1-2, the full variable domain reads SAVISQKPSRDICQRGTSLTIQCQVDSQVTMMFWYRQQPGQSLTLIATANQGSEATYESGFVIDKFPISRPNLTFSTLTVSNMSPEDSSIYLCSVYTGPPNYGYTFGSGTRLTVV.

The chain couples TRBV5-4 to TRBJ2-2; the D is unclear. With 2 bases removed from V and 1 base from J, the gap between germline ends came to 9 bases. Germline V lookup: CDR1 SGHNT, CDR2 YYREEE (reference sequence). The CDR3 is 15 residues long. The CDR3 bases are TGTGCCAGCAGCTTCCGTTCGCAGAACACCGGGGAGCTGTTTTTT. It yields the protein CASSFRSQNTGELFF.

V gene TRBV25-1 combines with J gene TRBJ2-3; 12 bases line up with TRBD2. The CDR3 consists of 16 residues. Trimming at V came to 2 bases and at J to 0 bases, leaving 0 bases not matched to a gene. Germline-derived CDR1 and CDR2 are MGHDK and SYGVNS. The CDR3 DNA is TGTGCCAGCAGTGAACTAGCGGGGGGGAGCACAGATACGCAGTATTTT. As protein: CASSELAGGSTDTQYF.

This chain connects TRBV7-2 to TRBJ2-7, with TRBD1 identical over 9 bases. V was pared by 5 bases and J by 4 bases, with 6 bases of the junction left unmatched. From germline, CDR1 is SGHTA and CDR2 FQGNSA. The CDR3 has 14 amino acids. CDR3 loop: CASSQTGGFYEQYF. The CDR3 coding sequence is TGTGCCAGCAGCCAGACAGGGGGGTTTTACGAGCAGTACTTC.

This rearrangement joins TRBV20-1 to TRBJ2-3; 10 bases line up with TRBD2. Germline V gene lookup returns CDR1 DFQATT and CDR2 SNEGSKA (reference sequence). V lost 6 bases and J lost 5; bases outside the gene matches: 14. The CDR3 is 16 amino acids. DNA for the CDR3: TGCAGTGCCCGGTACGGACTAGCGGCTGACTTAGATACGCAGTATTTT. Protein: CSARYGLAADLDTQYF.

V usage is TRBV29-1 and J usage is TRBJ1-1; 8 positions agree with TRBD1. This CDR3 has 14 residues. The V segment lost 4 bases and the J segment 2 bases; nucleotides outside the gene matches: 6. Germline V gene sequence: CDR1 SQVTM, CDR2 ANQGSEA. The CDR3: CSVVVRGRNTEAFF. The CDR3 DNA sequence: TGCAGCGTTGTAGTCAGGGGGCGAAACACTGAAGCTTTCTTT.

The CDR3 loop reads CASSQDLVARSTDTQYF. In DNA, the CDR3 is TGCGCCAGCAGCCAAGATTTAGTAGCGAGAAGCACAGATACGCAGTATTTT. The chain carries TRBV4-1 and TRBJ2-3; D possibly corresponds to TRBD2 (5 bases). Germline loops: CDR1 MGHRA, CDR2 YSYEKL. The CDR3 is made up of 17 amino acids. The V gene lost 0 bases and the J gene lost 0 bases, with 13 bases spanning the gap.

V gene TRBV7-2 combines with J gene TRBJ2-1; D possibly corresponds to TRBD2 (5 bases). Germline-derived CDR1 and CDR2 are SGHTA and FQGNSA. CDR3 length: 15 amino acids. Trimming removed 2 bases from V and 0 bases from J, with 8 bases in between. The chain's CDR3 is CASSLRDRSYNEQFF. For the CDR3, the DNA is TGTGCCAGCAGCTTACGGGATCGCTCCTACAATGAGCAGTTCTTC.

The V gene is TRBV5-1, the J gene TRBJ2-3; D tentatively fits TRBD1 or TRBD2 (7 bases each). Looked up from germline, CDR1 is SGHRS and CDR2 is YFSETQ. Trimming stripped 4 bases from V and 2 bases from J, with 14 bases between. The CDR3 spans 15 residues. The CDR3 reads CASSPQGRVTDTQYF. CDR3 in DNA: TGCGCCAGCAGCCCACAGGGGAGGGTCACAGATACGCAGTATTTT.

The chain combines TRBV4-1 with TRBJ2-3; D uncertain. V lost 0 bases to trimming and J lost 3 bases, with 10 bases between them. There are 15 residues in the CDR3. Germline V gene sequence: CDR1 MGHRA, CDR2 YSYEKL. The DNA for the CDR3 is TGCGCCAGCAGCCAAGATTTGCTGGCAACAGATACGCAGTATTTT. Translated: CASSQDLLATDTQYF.

The chain has TRBV9 and TRBJ2-3; TRBD2 matches 11 bases. V shed 2 bases and J 0 bases; nucleotides not matched to a gene: 8. This CDR3 contains 18 residues. CDR1 is SGDLS, CDR2 YYNGEE, per germline. CDR3 coding DNA: TGTGCCAGCAGCGTTACTAGCGGGGGAGCAACTAGCACAGATACGCAGTATTTT. This encodes CASSVTSGGATSTDTQYF.

V gene TRBV29-1 combines with J gene TRBJ2-7; tentatively, D is TRBD2 (6 bases). Per the germline V gene, CDR1 is SQVTM and CDR2 is ANQGSEA. The CDR3 consists of 12 residues. V was pared by 4 bases and J by 5 bases, with 12 bases between. This CDR3 reads CSVGLDGHEQYF. DNA of the CDR3: TGCAGCGTTGGACTAGACGGACACGAGCAGTACTTC.